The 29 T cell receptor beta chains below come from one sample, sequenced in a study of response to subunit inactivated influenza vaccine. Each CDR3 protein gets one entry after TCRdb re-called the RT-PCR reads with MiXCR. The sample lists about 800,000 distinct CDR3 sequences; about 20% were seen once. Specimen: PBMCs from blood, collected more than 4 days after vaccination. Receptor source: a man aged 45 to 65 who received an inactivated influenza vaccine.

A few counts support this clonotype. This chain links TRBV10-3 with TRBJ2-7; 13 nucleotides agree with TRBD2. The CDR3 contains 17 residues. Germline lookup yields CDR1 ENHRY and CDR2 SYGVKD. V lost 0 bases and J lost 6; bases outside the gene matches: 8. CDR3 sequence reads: CAISESALAGGPGEQYF. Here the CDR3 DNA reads TGTGCCATCAGTGAGTCTGCACTAGCGGGGGGGCCTGGCGAGCAGTACTTC.

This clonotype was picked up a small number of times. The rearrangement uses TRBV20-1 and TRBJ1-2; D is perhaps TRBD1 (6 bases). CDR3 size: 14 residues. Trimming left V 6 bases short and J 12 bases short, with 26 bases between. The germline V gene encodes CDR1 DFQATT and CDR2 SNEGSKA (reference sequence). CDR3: CSAGRQDFSMIHTF. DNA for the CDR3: TGCAGTGCGGGACGACAGGACTTCTCTATGATTCACACCTTC.

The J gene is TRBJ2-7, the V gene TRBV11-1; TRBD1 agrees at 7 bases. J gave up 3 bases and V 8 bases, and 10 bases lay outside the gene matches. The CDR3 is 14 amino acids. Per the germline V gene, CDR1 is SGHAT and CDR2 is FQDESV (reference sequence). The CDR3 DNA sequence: TGTGCCAGCTGTCAACAGGGGTATGGCTACGAGCAGTACTTC. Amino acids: CASCQQGYGYEQYF.

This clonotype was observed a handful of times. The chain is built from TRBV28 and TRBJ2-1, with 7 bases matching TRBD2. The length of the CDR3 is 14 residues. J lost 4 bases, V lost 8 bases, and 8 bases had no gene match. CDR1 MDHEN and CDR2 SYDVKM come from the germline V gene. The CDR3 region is CASGKLALYNEQFF. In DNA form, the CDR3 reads TGTGCCAGCGGGAAACTAGCGCTGTACAATGAGCAGTTCTTC.

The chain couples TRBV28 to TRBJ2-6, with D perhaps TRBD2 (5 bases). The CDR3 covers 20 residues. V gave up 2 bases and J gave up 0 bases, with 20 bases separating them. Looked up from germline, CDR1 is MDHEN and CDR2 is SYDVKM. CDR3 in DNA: TGTGCCAGCAGTTTAAATCCCTCCGGGGTAATTCGCTCTGGGGCCAACGTCCTGACTTTC. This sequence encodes CASSLNPSGVIRSGANVLTF.

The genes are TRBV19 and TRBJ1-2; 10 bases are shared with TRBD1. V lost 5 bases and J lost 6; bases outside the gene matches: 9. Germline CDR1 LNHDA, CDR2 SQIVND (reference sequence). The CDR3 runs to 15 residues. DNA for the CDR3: TGTGCCAGTAGTCCATCGGACAGGGGGATCGATGGCTACACCTTC. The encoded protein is CASSPSDRGIDGYTF.

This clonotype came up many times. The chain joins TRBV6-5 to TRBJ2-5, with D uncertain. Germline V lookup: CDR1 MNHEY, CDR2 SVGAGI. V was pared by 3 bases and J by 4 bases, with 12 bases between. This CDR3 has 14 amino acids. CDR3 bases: TGTGCCAGCAGTTATTCCCGAAGTGCAGAGACCCAGTACTTC. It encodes CASSYSRSAETQYF.

The CDR3 DNA reads TGTGCCAGCAGCTTAGTGGGGGACGAGGGAATTGATCAGCCCCAGCATTTT. Translation: CASSLVGDEGIDQPQHF. The genes are TRBV7-8 and TRBJ1-5; TRBD1 might be the D (5 bases). Trimming left V 1 base short and J 5 bases short, with 18 bases between. This CDR3 has 17 residues. The germline gives CDR1 SGHVS, CDR2 FQNEAQ. Complete variable domain (other parts from reference TRBV7-8 and TRBJ1-5): GAGVSQSPRYKVAKRGQDVALRCDPISGHVSLFWYQQALGQGPEFLTYFQNEAQLDKSGLPSDRFFAERPEGSVSTLKIQRTQQEDSAVYLCASSLVGDEGIDQPQHFGDGTRLSIL.

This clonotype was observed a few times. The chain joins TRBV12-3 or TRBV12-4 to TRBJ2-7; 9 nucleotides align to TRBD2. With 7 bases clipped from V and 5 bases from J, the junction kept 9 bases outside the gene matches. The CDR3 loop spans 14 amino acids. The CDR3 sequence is CASNPGLARDEQYF. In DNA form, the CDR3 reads TGTGCCAGCAATCCGGGACTAGCTAGGGACGAGCAGTACTTC.

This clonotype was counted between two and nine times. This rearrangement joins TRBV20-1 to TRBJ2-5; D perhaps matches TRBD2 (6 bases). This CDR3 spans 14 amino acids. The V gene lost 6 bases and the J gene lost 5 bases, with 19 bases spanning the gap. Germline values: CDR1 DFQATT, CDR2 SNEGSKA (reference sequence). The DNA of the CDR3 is TGCAGTGCGTTCCCCCCGATAGGGAGGGAGACCCAGTACTTC. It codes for CSAFPPIGRETQYF.

In nucleotides, the CDR3 is TGTGCCAGCAGCTACTTGGGGGATTCCTACAATGAGCAGTTCTTC. It is translated as CASSYLGDSYNEQFF. This chain joins TRBV11-2 and TRBJ2-1, with D perhaps matching TRBD1 or TRBD2 (5 bases each). The CDR3 spans 15 residues. The V and J ends lost 4 bases and 1 base respectively, with 11 bases between them. Per germline, CDR1 SGHAT and CDR2 FQNNGV.

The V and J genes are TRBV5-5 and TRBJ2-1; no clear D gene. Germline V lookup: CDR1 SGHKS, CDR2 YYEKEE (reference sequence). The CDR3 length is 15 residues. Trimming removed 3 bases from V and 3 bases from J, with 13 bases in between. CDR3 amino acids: CASSSWNRDYNEQFF. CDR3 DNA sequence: TGTGCCAGCAGCTCCTGGAATAGGGACTACAATGAGCAGTTCTTC.

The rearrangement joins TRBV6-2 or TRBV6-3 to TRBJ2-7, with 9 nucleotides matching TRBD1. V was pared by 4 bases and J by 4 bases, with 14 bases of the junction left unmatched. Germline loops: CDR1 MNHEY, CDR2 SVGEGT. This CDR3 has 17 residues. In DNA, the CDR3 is TGTGCCAGCAGTTGGGACCGGGACAGGGTTGCTGCGTACGAGCAGTACTTC. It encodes CASSWDRDRVAAYEQYF.

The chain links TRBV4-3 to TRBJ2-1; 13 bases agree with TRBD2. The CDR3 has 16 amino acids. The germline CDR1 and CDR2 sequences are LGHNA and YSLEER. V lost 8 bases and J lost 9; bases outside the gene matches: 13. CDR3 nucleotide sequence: TGCGCCAGCGCTACGCCTCGACTAGCGGGAGGTTTTGAGCAGTTCTTC. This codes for CASATPRLAGGFEQFF.

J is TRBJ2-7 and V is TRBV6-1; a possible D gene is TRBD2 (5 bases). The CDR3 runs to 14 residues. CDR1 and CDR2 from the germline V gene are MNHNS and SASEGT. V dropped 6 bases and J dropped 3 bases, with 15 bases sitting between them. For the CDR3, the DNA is TGTGCCAGCAGACCCCGGGGATTCGGCTACGAGCAGTACTTC. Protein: CASRPRGFGYEQYF.

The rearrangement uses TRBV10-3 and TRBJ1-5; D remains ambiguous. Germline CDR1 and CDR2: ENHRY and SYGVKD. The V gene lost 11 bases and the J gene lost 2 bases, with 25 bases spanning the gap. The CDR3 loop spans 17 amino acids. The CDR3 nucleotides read TGTGCCTCAGCCGACATCCCATACCAAGGCGGCAATCAGCCCCAGCATTTT. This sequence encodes CASADIPYQGGNQPQHF.

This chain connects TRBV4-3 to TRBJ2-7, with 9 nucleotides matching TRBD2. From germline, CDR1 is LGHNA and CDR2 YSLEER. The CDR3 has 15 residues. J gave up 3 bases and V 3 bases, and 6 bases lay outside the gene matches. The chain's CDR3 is CASSQGGGALYEQYF. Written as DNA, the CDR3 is TGCGCCAGCAGCCAGGGCGGGGGGGCCCTCTACGAGCAGTACTTC.

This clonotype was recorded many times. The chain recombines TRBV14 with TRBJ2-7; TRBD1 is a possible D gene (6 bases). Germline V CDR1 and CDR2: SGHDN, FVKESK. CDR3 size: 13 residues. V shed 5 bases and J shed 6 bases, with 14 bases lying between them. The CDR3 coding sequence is TGTGCCAGCAGCTGGACAGAAAGGGCCGAGCAGTACTTC. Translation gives CASSWTERAEQYF.

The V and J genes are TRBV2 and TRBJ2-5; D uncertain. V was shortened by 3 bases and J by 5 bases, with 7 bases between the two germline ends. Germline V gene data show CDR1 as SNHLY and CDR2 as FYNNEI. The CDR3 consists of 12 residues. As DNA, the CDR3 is TGTGCCAGCAGTGATTTGTGGGAGACCCAGTACTTC. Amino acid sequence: CASSDLWETQYF.

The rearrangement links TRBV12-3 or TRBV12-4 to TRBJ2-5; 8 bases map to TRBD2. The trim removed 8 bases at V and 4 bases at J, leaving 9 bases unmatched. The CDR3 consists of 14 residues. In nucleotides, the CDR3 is TGTGCCAGCTCAATCGGGGGGGCTCGAGAGACCCAGTACTTC. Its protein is CASSIGGARETQYF.

As DNA, the CDR3 is TGTGCCACCAGCAGCCTCCCGGGGGCCGGCATCGTCAACAATGAGCAGTTCTTC. It is translated as CATSSLPGAGIVNNEQFF. The chain is built from TRBV15 and TRBJ2-1; D might be TRBD1 or TRBD2, each matching 6 bases. V was trimmed by 3 bases and J by 5 bases, leaving 23 bases between them. The CDR3 sequence is 18 residues long. Per the germline V gene, CDR1 is LNHNV and CDR2 is YYDKDF (reference sequence).

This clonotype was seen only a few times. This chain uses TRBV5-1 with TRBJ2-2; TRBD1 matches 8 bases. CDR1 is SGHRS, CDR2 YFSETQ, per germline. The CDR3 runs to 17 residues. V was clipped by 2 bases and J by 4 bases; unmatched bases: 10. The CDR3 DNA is TGCGCCAGCAGCTTCGGTCAGGGGGCGCTGAGCACCGGGGAGCTGTTTTTT. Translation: CASSFGQGALSTGELFF.

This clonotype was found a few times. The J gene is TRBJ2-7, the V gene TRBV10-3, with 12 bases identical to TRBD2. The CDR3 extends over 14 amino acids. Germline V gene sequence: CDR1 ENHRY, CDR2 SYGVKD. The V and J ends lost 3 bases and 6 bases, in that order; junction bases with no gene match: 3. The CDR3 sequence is CAISDRLAGVEQYF. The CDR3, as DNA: TGTGCCATCAGTGACCGACTAGCGGGAGTCGAGCAGTACTTC.

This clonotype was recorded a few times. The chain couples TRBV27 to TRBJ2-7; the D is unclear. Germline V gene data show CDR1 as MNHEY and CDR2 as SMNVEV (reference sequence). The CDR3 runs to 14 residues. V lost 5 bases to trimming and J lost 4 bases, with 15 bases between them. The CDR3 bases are TGTGCCAGCAGTCCCTGGGAATCTACTTACGAGCAGTACTTC. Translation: CASSPWESTYEQYF.

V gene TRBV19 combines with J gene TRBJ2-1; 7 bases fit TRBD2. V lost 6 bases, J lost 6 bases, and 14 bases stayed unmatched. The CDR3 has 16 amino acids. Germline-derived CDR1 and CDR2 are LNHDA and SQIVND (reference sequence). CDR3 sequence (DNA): TGTGCCAGTAGCGTCCTGACCGGGACTATCTCCAATGAGCAGTTCTTC. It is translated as CASSVLTGTISNEQFF.

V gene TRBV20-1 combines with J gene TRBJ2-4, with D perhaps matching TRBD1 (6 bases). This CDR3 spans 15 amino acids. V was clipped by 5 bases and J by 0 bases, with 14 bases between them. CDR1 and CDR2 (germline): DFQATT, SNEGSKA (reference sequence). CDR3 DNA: TGCAGTGCTCACTCAACGGACAGAGCCAAAAACATTCAGTACTTC. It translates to CSAHSTDRAKNIQYF.

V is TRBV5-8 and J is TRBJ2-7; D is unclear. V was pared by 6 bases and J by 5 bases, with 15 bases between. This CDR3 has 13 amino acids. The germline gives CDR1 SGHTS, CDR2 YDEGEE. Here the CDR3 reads CASTIPPTHEQYF. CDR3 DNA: TGTGCCAGCACCATTCCCCCGACCCACGAGCAGTACTTC.

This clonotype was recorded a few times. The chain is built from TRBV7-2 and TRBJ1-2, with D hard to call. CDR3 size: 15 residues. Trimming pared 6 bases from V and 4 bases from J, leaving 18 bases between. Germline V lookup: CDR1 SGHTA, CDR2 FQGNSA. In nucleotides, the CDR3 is TGTGCCAGCAGATCATGGACCGCCGAGGGCTATGGCTACACCTTC. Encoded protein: CASRSWTAEGYGYTF.

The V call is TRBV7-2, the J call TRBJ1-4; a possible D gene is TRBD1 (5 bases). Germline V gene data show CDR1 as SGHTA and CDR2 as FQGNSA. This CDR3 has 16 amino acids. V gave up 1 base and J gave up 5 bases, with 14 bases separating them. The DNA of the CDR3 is TGTGCCAGCAGCTTAGTAGGGTCAGGGAAAAATGAAAAACTGTTTTTT. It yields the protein CASSLVGSGKNEKLFF.